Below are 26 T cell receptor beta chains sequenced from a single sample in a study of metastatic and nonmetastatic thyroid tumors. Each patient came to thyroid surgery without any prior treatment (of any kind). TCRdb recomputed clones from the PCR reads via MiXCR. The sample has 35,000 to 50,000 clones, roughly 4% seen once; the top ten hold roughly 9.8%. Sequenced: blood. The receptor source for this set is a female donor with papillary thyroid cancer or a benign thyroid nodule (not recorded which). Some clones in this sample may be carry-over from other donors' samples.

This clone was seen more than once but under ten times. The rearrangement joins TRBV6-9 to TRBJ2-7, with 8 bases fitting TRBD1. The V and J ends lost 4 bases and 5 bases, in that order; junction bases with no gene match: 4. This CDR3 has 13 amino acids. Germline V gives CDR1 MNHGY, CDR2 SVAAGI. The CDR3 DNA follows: TGTGCCAGCAGTTCAGAGACAGGGGACGAGCAGTACTTC. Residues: CASSSETGDEQYF.

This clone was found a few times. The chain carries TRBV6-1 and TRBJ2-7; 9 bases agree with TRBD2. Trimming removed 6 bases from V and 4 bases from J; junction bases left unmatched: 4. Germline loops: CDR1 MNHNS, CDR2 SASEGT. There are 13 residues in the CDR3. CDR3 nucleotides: TGTGCCAGCAGGGGGACTAGCCGATACGAGCAGTACTTC. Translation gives CASRGTSRYEQYF.

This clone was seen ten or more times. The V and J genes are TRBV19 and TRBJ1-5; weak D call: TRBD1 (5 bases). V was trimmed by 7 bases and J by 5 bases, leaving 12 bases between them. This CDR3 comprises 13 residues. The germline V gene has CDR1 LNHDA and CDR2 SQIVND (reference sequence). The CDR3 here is CASNEGLYQPQHF. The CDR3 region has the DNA TGTGCCAGTAACGAGGGGCTTTATCAGCCCCAGCATTTT. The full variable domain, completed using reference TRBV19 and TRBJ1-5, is DGGITQSPKYLFRKEGQNVTLSCEQNLNHDAMYWYRQDPGQGLRLIYYSQIVNDFQKGDIAEGYSVSREKKESFPLTVTSAQKNPTAFYLCASNEGLYQPQHFGDGTRLSIL.

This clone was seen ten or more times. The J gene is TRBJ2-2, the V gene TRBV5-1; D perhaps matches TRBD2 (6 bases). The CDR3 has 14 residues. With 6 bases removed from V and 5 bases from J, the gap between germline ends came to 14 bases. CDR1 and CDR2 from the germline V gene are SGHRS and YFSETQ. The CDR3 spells CASMGGVPTGELFF. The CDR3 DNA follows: TGCGCCAGCATGGGCGGGGTCCCAACCGGGGAGCTGTTTTTT.

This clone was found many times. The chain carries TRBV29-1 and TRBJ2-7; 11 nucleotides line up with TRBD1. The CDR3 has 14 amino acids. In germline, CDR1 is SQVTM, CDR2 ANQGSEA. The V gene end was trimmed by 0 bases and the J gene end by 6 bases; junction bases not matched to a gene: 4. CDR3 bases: TGCAGCGTTGAAGACCCGGGACAGGGGGTCGAGCAGTACTTC. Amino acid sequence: CSVEDPGQGVEQYF.

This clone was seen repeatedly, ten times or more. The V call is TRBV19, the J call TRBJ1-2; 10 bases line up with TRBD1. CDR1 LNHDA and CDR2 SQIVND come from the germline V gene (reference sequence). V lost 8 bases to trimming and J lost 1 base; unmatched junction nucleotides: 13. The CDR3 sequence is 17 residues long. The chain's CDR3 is CASGDLPGQGNNYGYTF. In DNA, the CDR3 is TGTGCCAGTGGGGACCTGCCGGGACAGGGGAATAACTATGGCTACACCTTC.

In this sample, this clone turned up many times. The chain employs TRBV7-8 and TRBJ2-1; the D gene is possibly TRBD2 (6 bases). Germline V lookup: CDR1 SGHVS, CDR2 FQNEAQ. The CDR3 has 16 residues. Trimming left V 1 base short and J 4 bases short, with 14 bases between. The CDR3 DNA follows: TGTGCCAGCAGCTTAGGCCTAGTAGGGACTTACAATGAGCAGTTCTTC. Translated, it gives CASSLGLVGTYNEQFF.

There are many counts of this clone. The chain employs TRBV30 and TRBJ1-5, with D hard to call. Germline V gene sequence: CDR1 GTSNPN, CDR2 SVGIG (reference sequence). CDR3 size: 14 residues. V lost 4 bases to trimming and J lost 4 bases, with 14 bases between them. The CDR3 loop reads CAWNPGSSNQPQHF. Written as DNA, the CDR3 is TGTGCCTGGAACCCGGGGAGCTCAAATCAGCCCCAGCATTTT.

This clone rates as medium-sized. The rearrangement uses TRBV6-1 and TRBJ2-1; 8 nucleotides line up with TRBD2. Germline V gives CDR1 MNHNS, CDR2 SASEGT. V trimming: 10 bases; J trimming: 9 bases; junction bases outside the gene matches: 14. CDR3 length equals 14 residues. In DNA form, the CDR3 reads TGTGCCATACAAACTCAGGGACTAGTCGCTGAGCAGTTCTTC. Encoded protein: CAIQTQGLVAEQFF.

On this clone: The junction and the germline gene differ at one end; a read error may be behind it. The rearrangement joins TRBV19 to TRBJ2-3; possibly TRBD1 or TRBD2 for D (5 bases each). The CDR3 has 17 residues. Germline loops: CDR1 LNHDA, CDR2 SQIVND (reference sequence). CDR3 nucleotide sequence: TGTGCCAGTAGTCCCCCCAGACACGGCGGGCCCACAGGTACGCAGTATTTT. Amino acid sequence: CASSPPRHGGPTGTQYF.

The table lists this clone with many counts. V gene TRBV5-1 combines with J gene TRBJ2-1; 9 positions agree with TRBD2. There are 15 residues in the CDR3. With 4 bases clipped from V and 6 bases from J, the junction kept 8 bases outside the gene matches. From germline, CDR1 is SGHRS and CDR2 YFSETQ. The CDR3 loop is CASSPTGTSINEQFF. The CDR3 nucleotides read TGCGCCAGCAGCCCAACCGGGACTAGCATCAATGAGCAGTTCTTC.

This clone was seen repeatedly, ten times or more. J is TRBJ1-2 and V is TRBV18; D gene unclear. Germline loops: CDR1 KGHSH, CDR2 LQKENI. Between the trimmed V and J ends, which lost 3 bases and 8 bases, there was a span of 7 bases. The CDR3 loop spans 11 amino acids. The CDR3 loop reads CASSPGEGYTF. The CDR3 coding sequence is TGTGCCAGCTCACCGGGTGAGGGCTACACCTTC. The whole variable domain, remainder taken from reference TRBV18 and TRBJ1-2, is NAGVMQNPRHLVRRRGQEARLRCSPMKGHSHVYWYRQLPEEGLKFMVYLQKENIIDESGMPKERFSAEFPKEGPSILRIQQVVRGDSAAYFCASSPGEGYTFGSGTRLTVV.

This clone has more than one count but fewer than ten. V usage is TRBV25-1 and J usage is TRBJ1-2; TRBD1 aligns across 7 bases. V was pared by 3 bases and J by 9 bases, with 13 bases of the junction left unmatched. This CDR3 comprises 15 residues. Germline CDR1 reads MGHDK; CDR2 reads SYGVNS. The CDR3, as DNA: TGTGCCAGCAGTGACTCCCCACGTGCAGGGGGTTGCTACACCTTC. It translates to CASSDSPRAGGCYTF.

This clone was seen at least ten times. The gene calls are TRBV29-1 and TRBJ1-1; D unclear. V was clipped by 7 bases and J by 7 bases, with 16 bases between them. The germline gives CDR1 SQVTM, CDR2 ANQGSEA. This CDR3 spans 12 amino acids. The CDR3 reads CSATTESREAFF. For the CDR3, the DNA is TGCAGCGCCACTACAGAATCGCGTGAAGCTTTCTTT. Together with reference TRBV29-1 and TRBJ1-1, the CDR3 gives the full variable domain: SAVISQKPSRDICQRGTSLTIQCQVDSQVTMMFWYRQQPGQSLTLIATANQGSEATYESGFVIDKFPISRPNLTFSTLTVSNMSPEDSSIYLCSATTESREAFFGQGTRLTVV.

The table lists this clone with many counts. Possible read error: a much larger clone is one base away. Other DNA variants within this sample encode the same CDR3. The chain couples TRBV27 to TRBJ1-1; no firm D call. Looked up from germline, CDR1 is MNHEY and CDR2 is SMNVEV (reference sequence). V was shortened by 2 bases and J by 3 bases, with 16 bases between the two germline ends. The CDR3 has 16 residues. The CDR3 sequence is CASSLRTGSRYTEAFF. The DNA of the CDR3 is TGTGCCAGCAGTTTAAGGACGGGGAGTCGGTACACTGAAGCTTTCTTT.

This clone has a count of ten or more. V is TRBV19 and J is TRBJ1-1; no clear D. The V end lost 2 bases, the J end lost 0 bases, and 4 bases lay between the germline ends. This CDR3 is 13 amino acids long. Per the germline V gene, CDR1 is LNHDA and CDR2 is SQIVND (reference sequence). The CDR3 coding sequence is TGTGCCAGTAGTATATCCGTGAACACTGAAGCTTTCTTT. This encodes CASSISVNTEAFF.

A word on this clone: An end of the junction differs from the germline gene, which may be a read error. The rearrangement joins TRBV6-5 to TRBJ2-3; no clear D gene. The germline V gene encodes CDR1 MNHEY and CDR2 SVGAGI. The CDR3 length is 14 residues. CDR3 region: CVSSYGSRADTQYF. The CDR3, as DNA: TGTGTCAGCAGTTACGGCAGTAGAGCAGATACGCAGTATTTT.

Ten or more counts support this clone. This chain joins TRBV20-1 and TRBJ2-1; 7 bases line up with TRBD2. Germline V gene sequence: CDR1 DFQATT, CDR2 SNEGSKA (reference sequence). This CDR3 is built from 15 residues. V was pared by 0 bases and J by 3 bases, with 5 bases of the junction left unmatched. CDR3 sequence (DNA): TGCAGTGCTAGAGACAGGACTAGGGGCTACAATGAGCAGTTCTTC. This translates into CSARDRTRGYNEQFF.

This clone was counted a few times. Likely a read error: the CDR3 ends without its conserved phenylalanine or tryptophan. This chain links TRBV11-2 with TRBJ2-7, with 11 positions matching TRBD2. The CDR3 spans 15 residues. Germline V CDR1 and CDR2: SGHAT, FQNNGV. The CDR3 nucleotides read TGTGCCAGCAGCCAAGGGACTAGCGGAGCCTACGGGCAGTACTAC. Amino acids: CASSQGTSGAYGQYY.

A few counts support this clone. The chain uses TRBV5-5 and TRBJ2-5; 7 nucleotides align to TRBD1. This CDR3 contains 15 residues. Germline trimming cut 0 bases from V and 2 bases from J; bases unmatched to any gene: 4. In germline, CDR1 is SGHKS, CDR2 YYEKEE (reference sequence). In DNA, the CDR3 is TGTGCCAGCAGCTTGGGGGACAGACTGCAAGAGACCCAGTACTTC. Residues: CASSLGDRLQETQYF.

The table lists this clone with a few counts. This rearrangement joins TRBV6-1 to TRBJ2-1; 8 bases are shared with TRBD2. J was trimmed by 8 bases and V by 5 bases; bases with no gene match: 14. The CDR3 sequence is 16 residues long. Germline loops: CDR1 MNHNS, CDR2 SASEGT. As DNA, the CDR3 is TGTGCCAGCAGTAAATGGACCAGCGGGAGTAGTGATGAGCAGTTCTTC. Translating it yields CASSKWTSGSSDEQFF.

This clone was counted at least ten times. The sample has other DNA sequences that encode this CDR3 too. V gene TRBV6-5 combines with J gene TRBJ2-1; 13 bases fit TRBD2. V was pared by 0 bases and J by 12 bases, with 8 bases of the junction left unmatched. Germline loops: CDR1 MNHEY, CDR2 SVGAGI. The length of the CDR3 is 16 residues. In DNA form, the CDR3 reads TGTGCCAGCAGTTACTCTACGGGACTAGCGGGATTGGGGCAGTTCTTC. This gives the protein CASSYSTGLAGLGQFF.

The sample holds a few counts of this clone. DNA for the CDR3: TGTGCCACCAGGGGAGTTGCGGGGGAGACCCAGTACTTC. It specifies CATRGVAGETQYF. J is TRBJ2-5 and V is TRBV15; tentative D call: TRBD2 (6 bases). This CDR3 contains 13 residues. The V end lost 6 bases, the J end lost 5 bases, and 13 bases lay between the germline ends. From germline, CDR1 is LNHNV and CDR2 YYDKDF (reference sequence).

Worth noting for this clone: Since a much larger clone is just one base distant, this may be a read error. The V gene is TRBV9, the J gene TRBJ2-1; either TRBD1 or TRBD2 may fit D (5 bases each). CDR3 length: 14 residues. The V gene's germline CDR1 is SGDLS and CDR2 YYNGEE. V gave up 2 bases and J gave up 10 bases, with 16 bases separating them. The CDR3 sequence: CASSVWDPTIEQFF. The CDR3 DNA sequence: TGTGCCAGCAGCGTGTGGGACCCGACAATAGAGCAGTTCTTC.

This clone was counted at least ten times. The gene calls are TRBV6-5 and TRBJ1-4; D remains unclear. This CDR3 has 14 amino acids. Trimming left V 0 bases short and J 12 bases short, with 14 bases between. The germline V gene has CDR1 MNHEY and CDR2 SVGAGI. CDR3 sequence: CASSYSPRGEELFF. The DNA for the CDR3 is TGTGCCAGCAGTTACTCGCCCAGAGGCGAGGAACTGTTTTTT.

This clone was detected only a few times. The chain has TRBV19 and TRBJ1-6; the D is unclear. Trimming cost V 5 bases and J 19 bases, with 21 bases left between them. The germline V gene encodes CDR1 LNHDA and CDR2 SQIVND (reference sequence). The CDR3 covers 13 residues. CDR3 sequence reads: CASSSQSNSPIHF. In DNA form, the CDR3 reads TGTGCCAGTAGTTCTCAGAGCAACTCACCCATACACTTT. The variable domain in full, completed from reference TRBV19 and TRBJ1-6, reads DGGITQSPKYLFRKEGQNVTLSCEQNLNHDAMYWYRQDPGQGLRLIYYSQIVNDFQKGDIAEGYSVSREKKESFPLTVTSAQKNPTAFYLCASSSQSNSPIHFGNGTRLTVT.